A single sample gave rise to the 15 T cell receptor beta chains below, sequenced in a study of CD8+ T cells in alopecia areata. In each case, RNA was isolated and then reverse transcribed into cDNA as the sequencing template. Profiling relied on immunoSEQ multiplex PCR, and the TCRdb table lists in-frame clones only, not all of them. The sample gives about 98,000 clones, 40% to 55% of which show up once; roughly 0.83% is in the top ten. Sample: CD4+ T cells sorted from blood. Receptors originate from a human donor with alopecia areata.

This clone appeared a few times. The J gene is TRBJ2-5, the V gene TRBV30, with 9 bases lining up with TRBD2. This CDR3 comprises 14 residues. Germline V gives CDR1 GTSNPN, CDR2 SVGIG (reference sequence). V was pared by 4 bases and J by 5 bases, with 8 bases of the junction left unmatched. As DNA, the CDR3 is TGTGCCTGGACGTTCCCCAGCGGGAGGGAGACCCAGTACTTC. This encodes CAWTFPSGRETQYF.

The V gene is TRBV29-1, the J gene TRBJ2-3; D uncertain. In germline, CDR1 is SQVTM, CDR2 ANQGSEA. The V end lost 8 bases, the J end lost 2 bases, and 14 bases lay between the germline ends. The CDR3 contains 13 residues. This CDR3 is CSLRLLPTDTQYF. CDR3 bases: TGCAGCCTGAGACTTCTCCCCACAGATACGCAGTATTTT.

The V gene is TRBV29-1, the J gene TRBJ2-7, with TRBD1 matching over 8 bases. This CDR3 comprises 15 residues. The V and J ends lost 1 base and 5 bases, in that order; junction bases with no gene match: 10. CDR1 and CDR2 (germline): SQVTM, ANQGSEA. CDR3 in DNA: TGCAGCGTTGAAGGAGGACAGGGAATTTTCGACGAGCAGTACTTC. This codes for CSVEGGQGIFDEQYF.

V gene TRBV29-1 combines with J gene TRBJ2-4; D perhaps matches TRBD2 (5 bases). The V end lost 4 bases, the J end lost 4 bases, and 20 bases lay between the germline ends. CDR3 size: 16 residues. The germline gives CDR1 SQVTM, CDR2 ANQGSEA. CDR3 sequence (DNA): TGCAGCGTTGGACTAAAGAGTTGGGCCGGTAAAAACATTCAGTACTTC. It specifies CSVGLKSWAGKNIQYF.

The V gene is TRBV29-1, the J gene TRBJ2-1; TRBD1 matches 9 bases. The CDR3 is 15 amino acids. CDR1 and CDR2 from the germline V gene are SQVTM and ANQGSEA. V shed 6 bases and J 6 bases; nucleotides not matched to a gene: 12. CDR3 bases: TGCAGCGTCGGAGAAGGACAGGGGCCCTCCAATGAGCAGTTCTTC. It codes for CSVGEGQGPSNEQFF.

This chain links TRBV2 with TRBJ2-5; no firm D call. V lost 5 bases and J 4 bases, leaving 8 bases between the germline ends. Per germline, CDR1 SNHLY and CDR2 FYNNEI. The CDR3 runs 12 residues. The CDR3 coding sequence is TGTGCCAGCAGTAGGACGGGAGAGACCCAGTACTTC. Protein product: CASSRTGETQYF.

The chain couples TRBV20-1 to TRBJ1-1; 7 positions agree with TRBD1. Germline trimming cut 8 bases from V and 4 bases from J; bases unmatched to any gene: 4. This CDR3 is built from 11 residues. Germline V gene lookup returns CDR1 DFQATT and CDR2 SNEGSKA (reference sequence). CDR3 bases: TGCAGTTTAGCAGGGGGCACTGAAGCTTTCTTT. This encodes CSLAGGTEAFF.

The gene calls are TRBV30 and TRBJ2-6, with 8 positions matching TRBD2. This CDR3 is 16 amino acids long. CDR1 GTSNPN and CDR2 SVGIG come from the germline V gene (reference sequence). Trimming cost V 3 bases and J 1 base; bases outside gene matches: 5. Written as DNA, the CDR3 is TGTGCCTGGAGCCGCGGGGGGCAGTCTGGGGCCAACGTCCTGACTTTC. Its translation: CAWSRGGQSGANVLTF.

This clone is labeled as medium-sized. The CDR3 DNA reads TGTGCCAGCTCACTGGGATTGTACCAAGAGACCCAGTACTTC. It codes for CASSLGLYQETQYF. This sequence joins TRBV18 and TRBJ2-5; D unclear. Germline assignment: CDR1 KGHSH and CDR2 LQKENI. V was pared by 4 bases and J by 0 bases, with 9 bases between. The CDR3 has 14 amino acids.

The rearrangement links TRBV7-9 to TRBJ2-3; no clear D. CDR1 and CDR2 (germline): SEHNR, FQNEAQ (reference sequence). With 2 bases removed from V and 14 bases from J, the gap between germline ends came to 14 bases. The CDR3 consists of 12 residues. As DNA, the CDR3 is TGTGCCAGCAGCTTATACGGTCCTCCGCCGTATTTT. It translates to CASSLYGPPPYF. The variable domain in full, with the rest retrieved from reference TRBV7-9 and TRBJ2-3, is DTGVSQNPRHKITKRGQNVTFRCDPISEHNRLYWYRQTLGQGPEFLTYFQNEAQLEKSRLLSDRFSAERPKGSFSTLEIQRTEQGDSAMYLCASSLYGPPPYFGPGTRLTVL.

J is TRBJ2-5 and V is TRBV28, with 9 bases aligning to TRBD1. CDR1 is MDHEN and CDR2 is SYDVKM in the germline V gene. The trim removed 6 bases at V and 4 bases at J, leaving 9 bases unmatched. This CDR3 contains 15 residues. CDR3 sequence: CASSSSGQGSETQYF. Here the CDR3 DNA reads TGTGCCAGCAGCTCCTCGGGACAGGGCTCAGAGACCCAGTACTTC.

The rearrangement links TRBV15 to TRBJ1-1; possible D gene TRBD1, 5 bases. Trimming removed 4 bases from V and 6 bases from J, with 12 bases in between. The CDR3 contains 13 residues. Germline V gene lookup returns CDR1 LNHNV and CDR2 YYDKDF (reference sequence). CDR3 loop: CATSTPQESEAFF. CDR3 sequence (DNA): TGTGCCACCAGCACCCCACAGGAGTCTGAAGCTTTCTTT. The variable domain in full, completed from reference TRBV15 and TRBJ1-1, reads DAMVIQNPRYQVTQFGKPVTLSCSQTLNHNVMYWYQQKSSQAPKLLFHYYDKDFNNEADTPDNFQSRRPNTSFCFLDIRSPGLGDTAMYLCATSTPQESEAFFGQGTRLTVV.

CDR3 nucleotide sequence: TGTGCCAGCACCAAAAATGGGGGCCATGCCTACGAGCAGTACTTC. Protein sequence: CASTKNGGHAYEQYF. V is TRBV7-2 and J is TRBJ2-7, with a possible D match to TRBD1 (6 bases). CDR3 length: 15 residues. Trimming shortened V by 7 bases and J by 2 bases, and 18 bases separated the two germline ends. Germline V lookup: CDR1 SGHTA, CDR2 FQGNSA. The full variable domain, its missing parts supplied by reference TRBV7-2 and TRBJ2-7, is GAGVSQSPSNKVTEKGKDVELRCDPISGHTALYWYRQSLGQGLEFLIYFQGNSAPDKSGLPSDRFSAERTGGSVSTLTIQRTQQEDSAVYLCASTKNGGHAYEQYFGPGTRLTVT.

The chain links TRBV28 to TRBJ1-5; D is perhaps TRBD1 (5 bases). Germline lookup yields CDR1 MDHEN and CDR2 SYDVKM. The germline V and J ends were trimmed by 10 bases and 2 bases, with 12 bases remaining between them. CDR3 length equals 13 residues. Here the CDR3 DNA reads TGTGCCACCAGGGTCCTCGGCAATCAGCCCCAGCATTTT. It encodes CATRVLGNQPQHF.

This clone was found a few times. The J gene is TRBJ2-5, the V gene TRBV11-2, with TRBD2 identical over 10 bases. The CDR3 loop spans 14 amino acids. Germline V CDR1 and CDR2: SGHAT, FQNNGV. J gave up 2 bases and V 7 bases, and 4 bases lay outside the gene matches. CDR3 in amino acids: CASNQLAGQETQYF. The CDR3, as DNA: TGTGCCAGCAACCAACTAGCGGGACAAGAGACCCAGTACTTC.